This T cell receptor (beta chain) was captured by sequencing in a study of tumor-infiltrating lymphocytes in oesophageal squamous cell carcinoma. Comments on this clonotype: At one boundary the junction diverges from the germline segment, which might be a read error.

Per the germline V gene, CDR1 is MDHEN and CDR2 is SYDVKM. The CDR3 runs to 15 residues. TCRdb redid the calling of the PCR reads with MiXCR, one entry per CDR3 protein. The data show about 20,000 distinct CDR3 sequences, around 40% seen once. This receptor was obtained from a male donor with esophageal squamous cell carcinoma. The sequencing sample was made of blood. The chain has TRBV28 and TRBJ2-3, with D tentatively TRBD1 (6 bases). CDR3 sequence reads: CASSRDIQNTGELYF. Written as DNA, the CDR3 is TGTGCCAGTTCCCGGGACATACAGAACACCGGGGAGCTGTACTTC. Variable domain in full (rest from reference TRBV28 and TRBJ2-3): DVKVTQSSRYLVKRTGEKVFLECVQDMDHENMFWYRQDPGLGLRLIYFSYDVKMKEKGDIPEGYSVSREKKERFSLILESASTNQTSMYLCASSRDIQNTGELYFGPGTRLTVL.